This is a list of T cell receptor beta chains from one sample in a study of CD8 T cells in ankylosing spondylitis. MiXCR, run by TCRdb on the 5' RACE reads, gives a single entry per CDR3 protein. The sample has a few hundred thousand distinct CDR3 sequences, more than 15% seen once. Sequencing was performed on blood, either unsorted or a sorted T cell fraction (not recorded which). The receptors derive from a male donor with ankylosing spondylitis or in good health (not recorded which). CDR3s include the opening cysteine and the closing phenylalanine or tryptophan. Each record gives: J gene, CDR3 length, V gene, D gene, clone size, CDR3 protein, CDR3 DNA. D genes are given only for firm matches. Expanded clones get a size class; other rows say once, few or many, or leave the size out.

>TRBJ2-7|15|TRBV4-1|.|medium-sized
CASSQATDPYYEQYF
TGCGCCAGCAGCCAGGCAACGGACCCCTACTACGAGCAGTACTTC
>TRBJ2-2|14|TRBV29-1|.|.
CSVEEPTNTGELFF
TGCAGCGTTGAAGAACCCACAAACACCGGGGAGCTGTTTTTT
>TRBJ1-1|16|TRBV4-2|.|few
CASSEPKLPLGTEAFF
TGTGCCAGCAGCGAGCCCAAACTGCCCTTGGGCACTGAAGCTTTCTTT
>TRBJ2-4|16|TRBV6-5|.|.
CASSSGDTLAKSIQYF
TGTGCCAGCAGTTCGGGGGACACCCTAGCCAAAAGCATTCAGTACTTC
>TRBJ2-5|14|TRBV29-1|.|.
CSVEWTSNQETQYF
TGCAGCGTTGAATGGACCTCAAATCAAGAGACCCAGTACTTC
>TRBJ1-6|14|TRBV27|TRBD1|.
CASSLQGANSPLHF
TGTGCCAGCAGCCTACAGGGGGCCAATTCACCCCTCCACTTT
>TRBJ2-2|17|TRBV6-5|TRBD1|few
CASSYAEGRGRTGELFF
TGTGCCAGCAGTTACGCCGAGGGCAGGGGGCGCACCGGGGAGCTGTTTTTT
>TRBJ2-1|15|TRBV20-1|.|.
CSARDPGHRYNEQFF
TGCAGTGCTAGAGACCCGGGACACCGATACAATGAGCAGTTCTTC
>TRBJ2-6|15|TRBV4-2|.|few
CASSHRYSGANVLTF
TGTGCCAGCAGCCATCGATACTCTGGGGCCAACGTCCTGACTTTC
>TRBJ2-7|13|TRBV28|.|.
CASSLSVTYEQYF
TGTGCCAGCAGTTTGTCAGTAACCTACGAGCAGTACTTC
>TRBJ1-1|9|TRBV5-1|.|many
CASSTEAFF
TGCGCCAGCAGCACTGAAGCTTTCTTT
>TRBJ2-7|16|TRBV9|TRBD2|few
CASSERLLAGAGEQYF
TGTGCCAGCAGCGAAAGATTACTAGCGGGAGCAGGCGAGCAGTACTTC
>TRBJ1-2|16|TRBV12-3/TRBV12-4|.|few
CASSPRGLFPNYGYTF
TGTGCCAGCAGCCCCAGGGGCCTTTTTCCTAACTATGGCTACACCTTC
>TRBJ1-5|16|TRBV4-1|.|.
CASSQEPNLANQPQHF
TGCGCCAGCAGCCAAGAGCCAAACTTGGCCAATCAGCCCCAGCATTTT
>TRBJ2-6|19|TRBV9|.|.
CASSVQQGFGGSGANVLTF
TGTGCCAGCAGCGTACAGCAGGGTTTCGGCGGCTCTGGGGCCAACGTCCTGACTTTC
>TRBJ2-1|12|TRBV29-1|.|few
CSGSGGANEQFF
TGCAGCGGCTCAGGAGGGGCCAATGAGCAGTTCTTC
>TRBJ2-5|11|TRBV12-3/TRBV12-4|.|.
CASGWVETQYF
TGTGCCAGCGGATGGGTAGAGACCCAGTACTTC
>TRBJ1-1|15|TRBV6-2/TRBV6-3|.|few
CASSSLDRENTEAFF
TGTGCCAGCAGTTCCCTGGACAGAGAGAACACTGAAGCTTTCTTT
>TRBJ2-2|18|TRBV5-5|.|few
CASSMNHEASGAEGELFF
TGTGCCAGCAGCATGAACCATGAGGCGTCAGGGGCCGAGGGGGAGCTGTTTTTT
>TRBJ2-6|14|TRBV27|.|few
CASSSALGANVLTF
TGTGCCAGCAGCTCCGCTCTAGGGGCCAACGTCCTGACTTTC
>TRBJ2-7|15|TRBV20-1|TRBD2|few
CSAPNGVAGLGEQYF
TGCAGTGCCCCAAACGGGGTAGCGGGATTGGGGGAGCAGTACTTC
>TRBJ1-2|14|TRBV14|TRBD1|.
CASSQTGFVYGYTF
TGTGCCAGCAGCCAGACAGGGTTCGTCTATGGCTACACCTTC
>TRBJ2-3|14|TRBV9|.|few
CASSVLGGRDTQYF
TGTGCCAGCAGCGTCCTAGGGGGGCGGGATACGCAGTATTTT